This T cell receptor beta chain was sequenced for a study of monozygotic twins with inflammatory bowel disease. General study points: Against healthy co-twins, IBD patients had lower TCRbeta diversity (measured by inverse Simpson).

The CDR3 spans 16 residues. With regard to this clonotype: Its antigen is unknown.

TCRdb re-called the 5' RACE reads and gives one entry per CDR3 protein, without DNA. The sample spans 400,000 or so distinct CDR3 sequences; the ten largest clones claim approximately 2.4%. The source is a human donor with ulcerative colitis or Crohn's disease, or a healthy co-twin of an affected twin (not recorded which). The genes are TRBV21-1 and TRBJ2-3; without DNA, the TCRdb call of TRBD1 cannot be checked. TRBV21-1 is termed a pseudogene. Material: blood. CDR3 protein: CASSKRLDRVTDTQYF.